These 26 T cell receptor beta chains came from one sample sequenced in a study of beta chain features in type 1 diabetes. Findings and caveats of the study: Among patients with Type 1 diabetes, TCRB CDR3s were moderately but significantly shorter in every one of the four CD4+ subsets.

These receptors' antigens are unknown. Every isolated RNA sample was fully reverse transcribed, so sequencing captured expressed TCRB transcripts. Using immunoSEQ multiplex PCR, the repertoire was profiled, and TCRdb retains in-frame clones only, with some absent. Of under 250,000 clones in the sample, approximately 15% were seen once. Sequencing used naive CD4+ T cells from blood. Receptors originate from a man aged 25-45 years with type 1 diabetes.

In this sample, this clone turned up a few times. In DNA form, the CDR3 reads TGTGCCAGCAGCTCTCGGGAGGGTGGAAACACCATATATTTT. Residues: CASSSREGGNTIYF. The V call is TRBV7-6, the J call TRBJ1-3; D unclear. There are 14 residues in the CDR3. Germline V lookup: CDR1 SGHVS, CDR2 FNYEAQ. The germline V and J ends were trimmed by 4 bases and 3 bases, with 10 bases remaining between them.

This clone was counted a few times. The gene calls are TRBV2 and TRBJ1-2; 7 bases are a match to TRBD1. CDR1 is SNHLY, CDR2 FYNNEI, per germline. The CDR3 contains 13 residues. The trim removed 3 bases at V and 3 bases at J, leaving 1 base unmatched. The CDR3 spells CASSEGQYYGYTF. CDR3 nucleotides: TGTGCCAGCAGTGAGGGACAGTACTATGGCTACACCTTC. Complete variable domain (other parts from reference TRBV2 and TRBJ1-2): EPEVTQTPSHQVTQMGQEVILRCVPISNHLYFYWYRQILGQKVEFLVSFYNNEISEKSEIFDDQFSVERPDGSNFTLKIRSTKLEDSAMYFCASSEGQYYGYTFGSGTRLTVV.

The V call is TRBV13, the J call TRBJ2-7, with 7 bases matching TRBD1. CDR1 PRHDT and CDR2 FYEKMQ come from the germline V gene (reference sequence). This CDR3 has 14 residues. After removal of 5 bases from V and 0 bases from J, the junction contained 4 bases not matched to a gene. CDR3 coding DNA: TGTGCCAGCAGCCCCCGGGACAGCTCCTACGAGCAGTACTTC. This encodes CASSPRDSSYEQYF. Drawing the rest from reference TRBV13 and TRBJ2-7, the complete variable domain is AAGVIQSPRHLIKEKRETATLKCYPIPRHDTVYWYQQGPGQDPQFLISFYEKMQSDKGSIPDRFSAQQFSDYHSELNMSSLELGDSALYFCASSPRDSSYEQYFGPGTRLTVT.

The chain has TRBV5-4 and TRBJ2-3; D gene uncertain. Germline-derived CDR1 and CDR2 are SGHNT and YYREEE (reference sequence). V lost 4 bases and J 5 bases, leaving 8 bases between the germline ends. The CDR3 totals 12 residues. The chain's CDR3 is CASSPLGDTQYF. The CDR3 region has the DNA TGTGCCAGCAGCCCGCTAGGAGATACGCAGTATTTT.

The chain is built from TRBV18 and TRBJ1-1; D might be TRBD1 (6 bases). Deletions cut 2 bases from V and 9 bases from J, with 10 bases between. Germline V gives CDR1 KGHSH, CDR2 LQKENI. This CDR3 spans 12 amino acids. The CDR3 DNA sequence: TGTGCCAGCTCACCAAACAGGGTGCAAGCTTTCTTT. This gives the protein CASSPNRVQAFF.

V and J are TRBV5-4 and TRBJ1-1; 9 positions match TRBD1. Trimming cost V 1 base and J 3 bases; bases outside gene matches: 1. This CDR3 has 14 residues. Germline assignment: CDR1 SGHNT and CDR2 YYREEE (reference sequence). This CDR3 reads CASSLRDRDTEAFF. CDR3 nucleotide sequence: TGTGCCAGCAGCTTGAGGGACAGGGACACTGAAGCTTTCTTT. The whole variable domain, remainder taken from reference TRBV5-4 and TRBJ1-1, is ETGVTQSPTHLIKTRGQQVTLRCSSQSGHNTVSWYQQALGQGPQFIFQYYREEENGRGNFPPRFSGLQFPNYSSELNVNALELDDSALYLCASSLRDRDTEAFFGQGTRLTVV.

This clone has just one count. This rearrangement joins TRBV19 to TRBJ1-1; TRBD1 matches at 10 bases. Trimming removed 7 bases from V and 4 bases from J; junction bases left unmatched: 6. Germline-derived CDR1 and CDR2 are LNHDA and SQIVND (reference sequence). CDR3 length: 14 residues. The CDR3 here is CASIRQGAGTEAFF. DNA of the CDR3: TGTGCCAGTATCCGACAGGGGGCCGGCACTGAAGCTTTCTTT.

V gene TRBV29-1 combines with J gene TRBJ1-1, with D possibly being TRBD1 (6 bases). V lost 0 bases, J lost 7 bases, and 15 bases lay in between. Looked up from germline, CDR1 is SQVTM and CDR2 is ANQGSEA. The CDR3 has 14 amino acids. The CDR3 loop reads CSVEDRITGLEAFF. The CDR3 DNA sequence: TGCAGCGTTGAAGATCGGATTACAGGGCTTGAAGCTTTCTTT.

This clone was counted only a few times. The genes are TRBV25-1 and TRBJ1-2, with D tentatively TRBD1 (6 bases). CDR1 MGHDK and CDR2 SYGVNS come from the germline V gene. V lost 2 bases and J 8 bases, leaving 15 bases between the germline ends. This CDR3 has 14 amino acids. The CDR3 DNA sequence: TGTGCCAGCAGTGAAGGGGTCAGGGGCATCGGCTACACCTTC. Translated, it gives CASSEGVRGIGYTF.

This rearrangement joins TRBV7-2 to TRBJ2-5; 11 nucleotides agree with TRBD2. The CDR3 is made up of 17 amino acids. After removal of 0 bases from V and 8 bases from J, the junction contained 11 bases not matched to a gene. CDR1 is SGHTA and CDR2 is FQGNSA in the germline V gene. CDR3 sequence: CASSLARLAGRRGTQYF. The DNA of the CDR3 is TGTGCCAGCAGCTTAGCCAGACTAGCGGGGAGGCGGGGAACCCAGTACTTC.

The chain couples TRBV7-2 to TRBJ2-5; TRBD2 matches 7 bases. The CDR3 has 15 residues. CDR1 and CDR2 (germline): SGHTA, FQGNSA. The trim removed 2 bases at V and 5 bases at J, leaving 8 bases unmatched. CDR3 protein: CASSLQAGEGETQYF. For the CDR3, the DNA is TGTGCCAGCAGCTTACAGGCGGGAGAGGGGGAGACCCAGTACTTC.

The CDR3 DNA sequence: TGTGCCAGCAGCTTAGCTGGGACAGGGGGCCGAGAGACCCAGTACTTC. Its translation is CASSLAGTGGRETQYF. The V gene is TRBV11-2, the J gene TRBJ2-5; 12 nucleotides match TRBD1. V was clipped by 1 base and J by 4 bases; unmatched bases: 4. The CDR3 loop spans 16 amino acids. The germline gives CDR1 SGHAT, CDR2 FQNNGV.

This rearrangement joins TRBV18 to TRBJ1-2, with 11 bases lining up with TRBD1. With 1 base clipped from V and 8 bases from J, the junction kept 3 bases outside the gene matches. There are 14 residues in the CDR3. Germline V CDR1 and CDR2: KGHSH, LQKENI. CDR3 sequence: CASSPLGQGDGYTF. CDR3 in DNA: TGTGCCAGCTCACCACTGGGACAGGGGGACGGCTACACCTTC.

The DNA of the CDR3 is TGTGCCAGCTCGCAATACGCCGGGACAGGGGAATTCTACGAGCAGTACTTC. Amino acids: CASSQYAGTGEFYEQYF. The J gene is TRBJ2-7, the V gene TRBV18, with TRBD1 matching over 10 bases. V lost 6 bases and J lost 3; bases outside the gene matches: 14. Germline CDR1 and CDR2: KGHSH and LQKENI. The CDR3 runs to 17 residues.

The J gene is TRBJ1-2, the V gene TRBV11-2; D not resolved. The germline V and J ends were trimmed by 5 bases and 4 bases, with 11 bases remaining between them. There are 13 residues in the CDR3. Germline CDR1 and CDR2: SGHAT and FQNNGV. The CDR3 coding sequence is TGTGCCAGCAGCCAAGCGGGGTTCTATGGCTACACCTTC. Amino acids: CASSQAGFYGYTF.

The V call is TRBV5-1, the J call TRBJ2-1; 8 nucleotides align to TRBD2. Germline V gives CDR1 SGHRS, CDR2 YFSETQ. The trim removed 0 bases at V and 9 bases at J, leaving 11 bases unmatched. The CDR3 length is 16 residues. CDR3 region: CASSLGWPSGLTEQFF. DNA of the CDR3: TGCGCCAGCAGCTTGGGTTGGCCTAGCGGGTTGACTGAGCAGTTCTTC.

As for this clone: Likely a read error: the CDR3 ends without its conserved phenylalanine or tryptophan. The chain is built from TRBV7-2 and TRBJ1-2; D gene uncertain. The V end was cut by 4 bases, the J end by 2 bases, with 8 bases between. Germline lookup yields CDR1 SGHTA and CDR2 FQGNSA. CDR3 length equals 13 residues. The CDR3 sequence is CASSSYVNYGYTV. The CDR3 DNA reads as TGTGCCAGCAGCTCATACGTCAACTATGGCTACACCGTC.

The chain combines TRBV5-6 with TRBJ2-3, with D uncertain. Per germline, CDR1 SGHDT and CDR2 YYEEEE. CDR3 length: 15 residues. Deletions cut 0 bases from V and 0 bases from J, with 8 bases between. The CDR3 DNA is TGTGCCAGCAGCTTGGAACTTCCGAGCACAGATACGCAGTATTTT. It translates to CASSLELPSTDTQYF.

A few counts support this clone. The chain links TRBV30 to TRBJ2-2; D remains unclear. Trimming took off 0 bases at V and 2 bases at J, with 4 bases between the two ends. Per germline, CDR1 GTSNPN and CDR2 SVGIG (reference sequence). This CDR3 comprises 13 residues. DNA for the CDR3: TGTGCCTGGAGTGTATATAACACCGGGGAGCTGTTTTTT. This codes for CAWSVYNTGELFF.

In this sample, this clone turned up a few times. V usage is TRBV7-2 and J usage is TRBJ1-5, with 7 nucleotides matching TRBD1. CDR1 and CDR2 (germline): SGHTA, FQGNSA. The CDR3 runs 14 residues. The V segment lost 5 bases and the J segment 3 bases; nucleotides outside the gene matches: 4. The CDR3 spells CASSRGQPNQPQHF. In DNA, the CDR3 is TGTGCCAGCAGCCGGGGACAGCCCAATCAGCCCCAGCATTTT.

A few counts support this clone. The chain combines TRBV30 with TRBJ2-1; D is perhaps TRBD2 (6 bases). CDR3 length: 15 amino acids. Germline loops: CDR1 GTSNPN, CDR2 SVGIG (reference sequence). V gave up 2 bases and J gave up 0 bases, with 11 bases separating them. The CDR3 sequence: CAWSWLASSYNEQFF. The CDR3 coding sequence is TGTGCCTGGAGTTGGCTAGCGAGCTCCTACAATGAGCAGTTCTTC. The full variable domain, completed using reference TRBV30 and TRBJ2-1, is SQTIHQWPATLVQPVGSPLSLECTVEGTSNPNLYWYRQAAGRGLQLLFYSVGIGQISSEVPQNLSASRPQDRQFILSSKKLLLSDSGFYLCAWSWLASSYNEQFFGPGTRLTVL.

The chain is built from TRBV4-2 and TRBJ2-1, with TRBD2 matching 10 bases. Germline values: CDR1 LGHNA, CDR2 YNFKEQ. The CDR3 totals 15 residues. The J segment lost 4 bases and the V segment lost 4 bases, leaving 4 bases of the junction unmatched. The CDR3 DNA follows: TGTGCCAGCAGCCGAAGCGGGGGGGCTTACAATGAGCAGTTCTTC. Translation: CASSRSGGAYNEQFF.

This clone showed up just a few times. The CDR3 loop reads CASSVGEGPLGQPQHF. The CDR3 DNA reads as TGTGCCAGCAGCGTAGGGGAGGGGCCCCTCGGTCAGCCCCAGCATTTT. The rearrangement joins TRBV9 to TRBJ1-5; tentative D call: TRBD1 (5 bases). The V gene lost 0 bases and the J gene lost 6 bases, with 16 bases spanning the gap. Looked up from germline, CDR1 is SGDLS and CDR2 is YYNGEE. The CDR3 consists of 16 residues.

CDR3 sequence reads: CASSLASDNYGYTF. DNA of the CDR3: TGTGCCAGCAGTTTAGCCTCGGATAACTATGGCTACACCTTC. This chain links TRBV6-5 with TRBJ1-2; D is unclear. V shed 4 bases and J shed 1 base, with 10 bases lying between them. The CDR3 sequence is 14 residues long. Germline lookup yields CDR1 MNHEY and CDR2 SVGAGI.

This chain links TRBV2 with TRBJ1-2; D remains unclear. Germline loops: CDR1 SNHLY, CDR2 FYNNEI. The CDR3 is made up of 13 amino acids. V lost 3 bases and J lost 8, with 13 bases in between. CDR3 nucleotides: TGTGCCAGCAGTGATCAGGCCGCCCGAGGCTACACCTTC. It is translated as CASSDQAARGYTF.

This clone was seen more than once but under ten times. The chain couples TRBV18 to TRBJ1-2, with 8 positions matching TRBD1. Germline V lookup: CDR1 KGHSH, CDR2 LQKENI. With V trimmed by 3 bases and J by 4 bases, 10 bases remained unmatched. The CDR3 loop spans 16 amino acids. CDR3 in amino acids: CASSPTHPGQGYGYTF. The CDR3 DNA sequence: TGTGCCAGCTCACCCACCCACCCCGGACAGGGCTATGGCTACACCTTC.